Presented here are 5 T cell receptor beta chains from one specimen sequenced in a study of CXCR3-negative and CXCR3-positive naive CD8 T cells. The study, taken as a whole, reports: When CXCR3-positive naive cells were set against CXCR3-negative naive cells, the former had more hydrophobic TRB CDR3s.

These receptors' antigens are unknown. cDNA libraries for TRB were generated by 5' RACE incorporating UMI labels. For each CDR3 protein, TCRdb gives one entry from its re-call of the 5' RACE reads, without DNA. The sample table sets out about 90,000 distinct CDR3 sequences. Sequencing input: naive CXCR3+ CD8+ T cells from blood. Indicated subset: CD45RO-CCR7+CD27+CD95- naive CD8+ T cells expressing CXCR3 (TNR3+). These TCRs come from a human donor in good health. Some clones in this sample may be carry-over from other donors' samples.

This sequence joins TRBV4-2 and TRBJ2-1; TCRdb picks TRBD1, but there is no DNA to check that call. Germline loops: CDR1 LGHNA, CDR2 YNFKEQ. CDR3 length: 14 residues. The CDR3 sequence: CASSQGDSPNEQFF.

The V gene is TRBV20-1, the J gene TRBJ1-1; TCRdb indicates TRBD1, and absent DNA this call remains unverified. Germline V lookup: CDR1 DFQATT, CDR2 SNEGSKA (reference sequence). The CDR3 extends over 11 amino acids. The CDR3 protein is CRGDWNTEAFF.

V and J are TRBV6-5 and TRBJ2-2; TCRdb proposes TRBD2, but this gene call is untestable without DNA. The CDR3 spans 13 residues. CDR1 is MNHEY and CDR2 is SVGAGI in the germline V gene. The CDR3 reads CASGAGGAGELFF.

CDR3 amino acids: CASSPAGSNNEQFF. The rearrangement joins TRBV18 to TRBJ2-1. The CDR3 length is 14 residues. The germline V gene encodes CDR1 KGHSH and CDR2 LQKENI.

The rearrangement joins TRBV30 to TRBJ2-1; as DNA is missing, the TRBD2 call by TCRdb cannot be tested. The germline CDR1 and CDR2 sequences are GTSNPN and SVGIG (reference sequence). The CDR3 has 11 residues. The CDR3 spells CALLAGAEQFF.